The rows below give T cell receptor beta chains drawn from one sample of a study of neurological immune-mediated disorders. Via MiXCR, TCRdb re-called the 5' RACE reads, giving one row per CDR3 protein. The sample lists just over 95,000 distinct CDR3 sequences; 3.5% were seen once. Sequencing was carried out using PBMCs. These receptor sequences come from a woman between 18 and 29 years old with multiple sclerosis. CDR3s include the opening cysteine and the closing phenylalanine or tryptophan. The order of the fields is V gene, D gene, J gene, CDR3 length, clone size, CDR3 protein, CDR3 DNA. D genes are given only for firm matches. Some rows have no size entry. The others give once, few or many, or a class for an expanded clone.

V: TRBV6-5; D: TRBD1; J: TRBJ2-6; length: 18; size: many; CDR3: CASNSGTDYLSGANVLTF; DNA: TGTGCCAGCAATTCTGGGACAGATTACCTCTCTGGGGCCAACGTCCTGACTTTC
V: TRBV6-5; D: .; J: TRBJ1-1; length: 14; size: many; CDR3: CASRDPGSGTEAFF; DNA: TGTGCCAGCAGGGACCCGGGGTCGGGGACTGAAGCTTTCTTT
V: TRBV5-1; D: TRBD2; J: TRBJ2-7; length: 16; size: few; CDR3: CASSNAGTSGNYEQYF; DNA: TGCGCCAGCAGCAACGCCGGGACTAGCGGGAACTACGAGCAGTACTTC
V: TRBV19; D: .; J: TRBJ2-1; length: 15; size: many; CDR3: CASSMYSSPYNEQFF; DNA: TGTGCCAGTAGTATGTATAGTTCTCCCTACAATGAGCAGTTCTTC
V: TRBV20-1; D: TRBD2; J: TRBJ2-2; length: 16; size: many; CDR3: CSAYRSGRDDTGELFF; DNA: TGCAGTGCTTACCGTAGCGGGAGGGACGACACCGGGGAGCTGTTTTTT
V: TRBV30; D: TRBD1; J: TRBJ1-2; length: 12; size: few; CDR3: CAVPRQGDVYTF; DNA: TGTGCCGTCCCCCGACAGGGAGACGTCTACACCTTC
V: TRBV7-9; D: TRBD1; J: TRBJ2-7; length: 14; size: many; CDR3: CASSSSGTGGGQYF; DNA: TGTGCCAGCAGCTCCAGCGGGACAGGGGGCGGGCAGTACTTC
V: TRBV2; D: .; J: TRBJ1-1; length: 14; size: many; CDR3: CASSATAMNTEAFF; DNA: TGTGCCAGCAGCGCCACAGCTATGAACACTGAAGCTTTCTTT
V: TRBV27; D: .; J: TRBJ1-2; length: 14; size: many; CDR3: CASRATGDGYGYTF; DNA: TGTGCCAGCAGGGCGACGGGGGACGGCTATGGCTACACCTTC
V: TRBV10-3; D: TRBD1; J: TRBJ2-3; length: 15; size: many; CDR3: CAISAGTGSTDTQYF; DNA: TGTGCCATCAGCGCCGGGACAGGGAGCACAGATACGCAGTATTTT
V: TRBV30; D: TRBD1; J: TRBJ1-2; length: 13; size: many; CDR3: CAGGDRMIYGYTF; DNA: TGTGCCGGTGGGGACAGGATGATCTATGGCTACACCTTC
V: TRBV6-5; D: TRBD1; J: TRBJ2-2; length: 12; size: many; CDR3: CASSPGGEELFF; DNA: TGTGCCAGCAGCCCAGGGGGCGAGGAGCTGTTTTTT
V: TRBV2; D: TRBD1; J: TRBJ1-1; length: 17; size: many; CDR3: CASSETPTGAADTEAFF; DNA: TGTGCCAGCAGTGAAACACCAACAGGGGCTGCGGACACTGAAGCTTTCTTT
V: TRBV11-2; D: .; J: TRBJ2-3; length: 13; size: many; CDR3: CASSVTPSDTQYF; DNA: TGTGCCAGCAGCGTGACCCCTTCGGATACGCAGTATTTT
V: TRBV6-5; D: TRBD2; J: TRBJ2-7; length: 15; size: many; CDR3: CASSPGTSGSYEQYF; DNA: TGTGCCAGCAGTCCTGGGACTAGCGGTTCCTACGAGCAGTACTTC
V: TRBV6-5; D: .; J: TRBJ2-1; length: 13; size: many; CDR3: CASSYSGVNEQFF; DNA: TGTGCCAGCAGTTACTCCGGGGTCAATGAGCAGTTCTTC
V: TRBV5-1; D: TRBD1; J: TRBJ1-5; length: 15; size: many; CDR3: CASSLGTGVGQPQHF; DNA: TGCGCCAGCAGCCTAGGGACAGGAGTAGGCCAGCCCCAGCATTTT
V: TRBV6-1; D: .; J: TRBJ1-1; length: 13; size: many; CDR3: CATTKNGATEAFF; DNA: TGTGCCACCACGAAGAACGGGGCCACTGAAGCTTTCTTT
V: TRBV5-1; D: TRBD1; J: TRBJ1-1; length: 15; size: .; CDR3: CASSLNRGRDTEAFF; DNA: TGCGCCAGCAGCTTAAACAGGGGGCGGGACACTGAAGCTTTCTTT
V: TRBV12-3/TRBV12-4; D: .; J: TRBJ1-1; length: 14; size: few; CDR3: CASSSYGGGTEAFF; DNA: TGTGCCAGCAGCTCGTACGGGGGGGGCACTGAAGCTTTCTTT
V: TRBV7-2; D: .; J: TRBJ2-7; length: 14; size: many; CDR3: CASSHRDGSYEQYF; DNA: TGTGCCAGCAGCCACCGGGACGGGTCCTACGAGCAGTACTTC
V: TRBV7-6; D: TRBD1; J: TRBJ1-4; length: 19; size: many; CDR3: CASSLRVTGGMGANEKLFF; DNA: TGTGCCAGCAGCTTAAGAGTGACAGGGGGCATGGGAGCTAATGAAAAACTGTTTTTT
V: TRBV20-1; D: .; J: TRBJ1-2; length: 11; size: many; CDR3: CSARNTGGYTF; DNA: TGCAGTGCCAGGAATACGGGAGGCTACACCTTC
V: TRBV5-1; D: TRBD1; J: TRBJ1-2; length: 15; size: many; CDR3: CASSLEGQGVYGYTF; DNA: TGCGCCAGCAGCTTGGAGGGACAGGGAGTATATGGCTACACCTTC
V: TRBV4-1; D: .; J: TRBJ1-5; length: 14; size: few; CDR3: CASSQVFSGQPQHF; DNA: TGCGCCAGCAGCCAAGTGTTCTCCGGCCAGCCCCAGCATTTT
V: TRBV7-9; D: .; J: TRBJ2-5; length: 12; size: many; CDR3: CASSSLSETQYF; DNA: TGTGCCAGCAGCTCCCTATCAGAGACCCAGTACTTC
V: TRBV5-1; D: .; J: TRBJ1-2; length: 12; size: many; CDR3: CASSPGGNGYTF; DNA: TGCGCCAGCAGCCCGGGGGGAAATGGCTACACCTTC
V: TRBV29-1; D: .; J: TRBJ1-1; length: 13; size: once; CDR3: CSVVPLGGSEAFF; DNA: TGCAGCGTTGTCCCCCTAGGGGGGTCTGAAGCTTTCTTT
V: TRBV20-1; D: TRBD1; J: TRBJ2-1; length: 14; size: many; CDR3: CSATDRGRYNEQFF; DNA: TGCAGTGCTACCGACAGGGGGCGCTACAATGAGCAGTTCTTC